This T cell receptor beta chain comes out of a study of T cells in Graves' hyperthyroidism and ophthalmopathy. Study results and limitations: Model output signaled ophthalmopathy a median about 6.3 months ahead of onset.

Newly diagnosed hyperthyroidism patients aged 18 to 65 years had disease lasting under 2 months. The CDR3 consists of 14 residues. Germline V lookup: CDR1 SNHLY, CDR2 FYNNEI. With 5 bases removed from V and 7 bases from J, the gap between germline ends came to 15 bases. The source material, RNA transcripts, was used to amplify TCR beta CDR3 regions. The HTBI primer set was used in a first-round RT-PCR of the TCR CDR3. TCRdb reprocessed the multiplex PCR reads via MiXCR and lists one record per CDR3 protein. This sample has under 450,000 distinct CDR3 sequences, with approximately 15% found just once. The table lists this clonotype with many counts. No antigen is known for it.

The chain recombines TRBV2 with TRBJ1-5; tentatively, D is TRBD1 (5 bases). Sample: blood. The clonotype originates from a man younger than 40 with Graves' hyperthyroidism that later progressed to Graves' ophthalmopathy. The chain's CDR3 is CASSRGTLYQPQHF. The CDR3 DNA sequence: TGTGCCAGCAGTCGAGGGACCTTGTACCAGCCCCAGCATTTT. The full variable domain, completed using reference TRBV2 and TRBJ1-5, is EPEVTQTPSHQVTQMGQEVILRCVPISNHLYFYWYRQILGQKVEFLVSFYNNEISEKSEIFDDQFSVERPDGSNFTLKIRSTKLEDSAMYFCASSRGTLYQPQHFGDGTRLSIL.